This section outlines one T cell receptor (beta chain) sequence together with its context. No antigen is known for it. Researchers ran the PCR with 60 Vbeta and 13 Jbeta primers. Generated by immunoSEQ multiplex PCR, the TCRdb table keeps only in-frame clones and is missing some. Among tens of thousands of clones, more than 60% were seen once, and the ten largest hold roughly 2.2%. The sample originates from a study of cytomegalovirus exposure and HLA in healthy donors. Study results and caveats: While the bulk of TCR sequences proved rare, some public TCRs turned up in many donors. In a later analysis, at a false discovery rate of 0.05, 16,951 TCR beta sequences matched HLA alleles. Data from an earlier analysis indicated that most TCR beta V segments were productive either about 90% or about 30% of the time. Presence/absence comparisons presumed near-even sequencing depth among donors.

CDR1 is SGDLS, CDR2 YYNGEE, per germline. The CDR3 spans 14 residues. With 3 bases clipped from V and 6 bases from J, the junction kept 5 bases outside the gene matches. The chain couples TRBV9 to TRBJ2-3, with 9 bases lining up with TRBD2. The sequence derives from a man aged 40-49 years in good health and CMV-seronegative. Sample: PBMCs. In DNA, the CDR3 is TGTGCCAGCAGCGAGGGCGGGGGGGAGGATACGCAGTATTTT. Protein product: CASSEGGGEDTQYF.